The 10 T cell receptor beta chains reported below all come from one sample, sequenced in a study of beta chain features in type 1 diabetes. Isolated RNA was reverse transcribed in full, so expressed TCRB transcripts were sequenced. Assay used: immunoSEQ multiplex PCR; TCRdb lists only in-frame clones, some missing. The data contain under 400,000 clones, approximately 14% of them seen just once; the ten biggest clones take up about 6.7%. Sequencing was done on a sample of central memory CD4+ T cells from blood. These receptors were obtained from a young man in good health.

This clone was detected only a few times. CDR3 residues: CAWGLAGGQETQYF. The CDR3 DNA sequence: TGTGCCTGGGGACTAGCGGGAGGGCAAGAGACCCAGTACTTC. The chain carries TRBV30 and TRBJ2-5; 15 positions agree with TRBD2. CDR1 is GTSNPN, CDR2 SVGIG, per germline (reference sequence). The CDR3 is 14 amino acids. V lost 5 bases to trimming and J lost 2 bases; unmatched junction nucleotides: 0.

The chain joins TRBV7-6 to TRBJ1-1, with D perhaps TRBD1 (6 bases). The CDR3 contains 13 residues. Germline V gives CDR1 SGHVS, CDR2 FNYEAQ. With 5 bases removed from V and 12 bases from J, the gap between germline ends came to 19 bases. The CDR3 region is CASSPVFQDSTFF. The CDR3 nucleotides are TGTGCCAGCAGCCCGGTCTTTCAGGACAGCACTTTCTTT.

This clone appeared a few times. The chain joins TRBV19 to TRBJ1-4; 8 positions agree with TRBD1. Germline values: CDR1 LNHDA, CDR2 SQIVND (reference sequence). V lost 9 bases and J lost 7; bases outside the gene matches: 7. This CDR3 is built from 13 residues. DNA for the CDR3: TGTGCCAGCGCACAGGGGGGAGGTGAAAAACTGTTTTTT. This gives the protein CASAQGGGEKLFF. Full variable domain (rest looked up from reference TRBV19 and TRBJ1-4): DGGITQSPKYLFRKEGQNVTLSCEQNLNHDAMYWYRQDPGQGLRLIYYSQIVNDFQKGDIAEGYSVSREKKESFPLTVTSAQKNPTAFYLCASAQGGGEKLFFGSGTQLSVL.

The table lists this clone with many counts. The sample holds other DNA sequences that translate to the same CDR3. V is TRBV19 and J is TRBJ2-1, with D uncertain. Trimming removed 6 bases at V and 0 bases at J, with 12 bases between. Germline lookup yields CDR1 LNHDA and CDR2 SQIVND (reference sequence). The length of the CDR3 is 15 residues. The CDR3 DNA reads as TGTGCCAGTAGACCCGATCGAAGCTCCTACAATGAGCAGTTCTTC. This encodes CASRPDRSSYNEQFF. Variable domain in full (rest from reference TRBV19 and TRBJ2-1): DGGITQSPKYLFRKEGQNVTLSCEQNLNHDAMYWYRQDPGQGLRLIYYSQIVNDFQKGDIAEGYSVSREKKESFPLTVTSAQKNPTAFYLCASRPDRSSYNEQFFGPGTRLTVL.

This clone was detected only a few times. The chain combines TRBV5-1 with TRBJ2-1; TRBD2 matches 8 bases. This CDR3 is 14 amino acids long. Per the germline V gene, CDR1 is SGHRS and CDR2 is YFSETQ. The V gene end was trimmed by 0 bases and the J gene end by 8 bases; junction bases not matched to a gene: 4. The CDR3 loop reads CASSLGRGDDEQFF. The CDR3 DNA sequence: TGCGCCAGCAGCTTGGGGCGGGGGGACGATGAGCAGTTCTTC. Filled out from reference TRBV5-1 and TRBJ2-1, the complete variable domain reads KAGVTQTPRYLIKTRGQQVTLSCSPISGHRSVSWYQQTPGQGLQFLFEYFSETQRNKGNFPGRFSGRQFSNSRSEMNVSTLELGDSALYLCASSLGRGDDEQFFGPGTRLTVL.

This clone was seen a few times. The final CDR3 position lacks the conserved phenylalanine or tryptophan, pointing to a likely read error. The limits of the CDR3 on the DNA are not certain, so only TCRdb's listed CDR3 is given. The CDR3: CASRTYGQGDSICI. The chain recombines TRBV11-2 with TRBJ2-7; the listed D gene, TRBD1, was not tested against the DNA. CDR1 is SGHAT and CDR2 is FQNNGV in the germline V gene. 14 amino acids form the CDR3, both terminal residues included.

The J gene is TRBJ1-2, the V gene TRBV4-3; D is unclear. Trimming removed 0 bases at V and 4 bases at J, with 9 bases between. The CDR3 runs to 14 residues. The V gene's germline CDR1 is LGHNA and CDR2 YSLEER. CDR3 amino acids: CASSQELDSYGYTF. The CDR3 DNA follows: TGCGCCAGCAGCCAAGAGCTGGATTCCTATGGCTACACCTTC.

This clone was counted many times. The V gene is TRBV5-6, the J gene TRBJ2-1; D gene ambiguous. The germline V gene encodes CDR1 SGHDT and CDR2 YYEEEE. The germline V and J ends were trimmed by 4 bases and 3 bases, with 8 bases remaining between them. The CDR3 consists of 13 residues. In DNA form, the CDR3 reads TGTGCCAGCAGCCCACGTTTCTACAATGAGCAGTTCTTC. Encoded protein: CASSPRFYNEQFF.

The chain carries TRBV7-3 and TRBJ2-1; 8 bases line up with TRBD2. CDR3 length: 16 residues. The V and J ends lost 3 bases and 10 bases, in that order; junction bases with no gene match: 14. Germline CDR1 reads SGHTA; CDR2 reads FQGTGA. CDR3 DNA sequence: TGTGCCAGCAGCTTGATCGGCGGGAGGTCCACGGGGGAGCAGTTCTTC. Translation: CASSLIGGRSTGEQFF.

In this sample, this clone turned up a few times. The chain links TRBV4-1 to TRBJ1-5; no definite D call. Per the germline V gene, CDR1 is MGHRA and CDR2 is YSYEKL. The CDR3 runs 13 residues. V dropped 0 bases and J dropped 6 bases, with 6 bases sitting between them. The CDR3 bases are TGCGCCAGCAGCCAAGAGGGGAGTCAGCCCCAGCATTTT. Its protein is CASSQEGSQPQHF.